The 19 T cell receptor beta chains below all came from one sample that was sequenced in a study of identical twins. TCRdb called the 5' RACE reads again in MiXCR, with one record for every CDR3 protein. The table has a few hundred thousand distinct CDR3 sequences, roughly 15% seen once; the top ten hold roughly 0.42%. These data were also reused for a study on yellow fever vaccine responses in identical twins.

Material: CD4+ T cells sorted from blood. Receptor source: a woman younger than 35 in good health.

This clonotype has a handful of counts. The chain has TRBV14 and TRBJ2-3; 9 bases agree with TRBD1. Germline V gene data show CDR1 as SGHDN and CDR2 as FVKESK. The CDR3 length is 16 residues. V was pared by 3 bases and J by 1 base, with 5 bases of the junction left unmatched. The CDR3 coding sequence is TGTGCCAGCAGCCAGGGGACAGGGATGGGCACAGATACGCAGTATTTT. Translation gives CASSQGTGMGTDTQYF.

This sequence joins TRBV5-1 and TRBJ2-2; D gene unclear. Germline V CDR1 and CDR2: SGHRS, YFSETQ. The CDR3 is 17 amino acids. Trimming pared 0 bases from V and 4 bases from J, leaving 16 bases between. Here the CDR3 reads CASSLVGNSRSTGELFF. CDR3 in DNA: TGCGCCAGCAGCTTGGTAGGGAACAGTCGGAGCACCGGGGAGCTGTTTTTT.

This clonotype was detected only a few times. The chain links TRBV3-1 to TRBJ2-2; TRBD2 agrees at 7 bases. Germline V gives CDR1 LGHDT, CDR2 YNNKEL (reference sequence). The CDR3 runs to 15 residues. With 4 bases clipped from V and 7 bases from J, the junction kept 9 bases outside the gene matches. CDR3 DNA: TGTGCCAGCAGCCCGTCCGGACTAGTTGGCGGGGAGCTGTTTTTT. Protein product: CASSPSGLVGGELFF.

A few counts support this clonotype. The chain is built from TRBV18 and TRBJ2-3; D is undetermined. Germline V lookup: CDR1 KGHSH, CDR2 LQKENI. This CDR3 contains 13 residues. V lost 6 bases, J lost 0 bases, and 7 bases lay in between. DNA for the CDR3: TGTGCCAGCTCCCATTCGAGCACAGATACGCAGTATTTT. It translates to CASSHSSTDTQYF.

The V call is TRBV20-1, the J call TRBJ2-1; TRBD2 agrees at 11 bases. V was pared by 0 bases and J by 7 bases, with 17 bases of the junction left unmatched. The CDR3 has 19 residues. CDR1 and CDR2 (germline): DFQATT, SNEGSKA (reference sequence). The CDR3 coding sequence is TGCAGTGCTAGAGATCCCATCACTAGCGGGAGTTACAATAGGAATGAGCAGTTCTTC. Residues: CSARDPITSGSYNRNEQFF.

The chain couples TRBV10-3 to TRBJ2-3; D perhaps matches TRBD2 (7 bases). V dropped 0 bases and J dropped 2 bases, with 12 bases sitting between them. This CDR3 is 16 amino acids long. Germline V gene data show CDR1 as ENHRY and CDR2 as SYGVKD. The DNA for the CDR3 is TGTGCCATCAGTGAGTCGGGGGGGCGCGTCACAGATACGCAGTATTTT. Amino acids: CAISESGGRVTDTQYF.

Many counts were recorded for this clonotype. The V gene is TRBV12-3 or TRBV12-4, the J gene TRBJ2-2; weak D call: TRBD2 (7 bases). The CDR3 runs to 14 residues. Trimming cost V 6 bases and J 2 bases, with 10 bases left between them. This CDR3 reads CASRAGANTGELFF. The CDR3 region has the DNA TGTGCCAGCAGGGCGGGGGCCAACACCGGGGAGCTGTTTTTT.

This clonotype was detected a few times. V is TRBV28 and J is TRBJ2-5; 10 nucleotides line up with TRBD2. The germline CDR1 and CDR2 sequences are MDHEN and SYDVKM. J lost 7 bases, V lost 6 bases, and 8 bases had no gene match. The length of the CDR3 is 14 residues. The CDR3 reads CASRLGLAERTQYF. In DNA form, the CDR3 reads TGTGCCAGCAGACTCGGACTAGCGGAACGGACCCAGTACTTC. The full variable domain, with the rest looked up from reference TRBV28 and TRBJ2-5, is DVKVTQSSRYLVKRTGEKVFLECVQDMDHENMFWYRQDPGLGLRLIYFSYDVKMKEKGDIPEGYSVSREKKERFSLILESASTNQTSMYLCASRLGLAERTQYFGPGTRLLVL.

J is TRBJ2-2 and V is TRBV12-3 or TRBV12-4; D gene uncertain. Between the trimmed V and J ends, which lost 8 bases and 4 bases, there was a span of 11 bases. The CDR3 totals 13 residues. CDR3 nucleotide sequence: TGTGCCAGCCGAGCAACCGTCACCGGGGAGCTGTTTTTT. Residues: CASRATVTGELFF.

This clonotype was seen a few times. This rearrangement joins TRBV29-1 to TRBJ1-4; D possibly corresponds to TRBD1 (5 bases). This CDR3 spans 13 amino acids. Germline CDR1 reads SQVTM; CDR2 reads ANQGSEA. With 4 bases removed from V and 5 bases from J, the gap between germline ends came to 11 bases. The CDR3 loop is CSVGWGNNEKLFF. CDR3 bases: TGCAGCGTTGGGTGGGGGAACAATGAAAAACTGTTTTTT. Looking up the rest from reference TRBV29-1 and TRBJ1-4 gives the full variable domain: SAVISQKPSRDICQRGTSLTIQCQVDSQVTMMFWYRQQPGQSLTLIATANQGSEATYESGFVIDKFPISRPNLTFSTLTVSNMSPEDSSIYLCSVGWGNNEKLFFGSGTQLSVL.

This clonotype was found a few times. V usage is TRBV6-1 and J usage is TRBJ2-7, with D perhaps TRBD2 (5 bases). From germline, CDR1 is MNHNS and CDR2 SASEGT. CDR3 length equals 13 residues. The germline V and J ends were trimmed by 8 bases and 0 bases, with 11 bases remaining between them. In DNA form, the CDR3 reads TGTGCCAGCCTTAGCGCTAGCTCCTACGAGCAGTACTTC. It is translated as CASLSASSYEQYF.

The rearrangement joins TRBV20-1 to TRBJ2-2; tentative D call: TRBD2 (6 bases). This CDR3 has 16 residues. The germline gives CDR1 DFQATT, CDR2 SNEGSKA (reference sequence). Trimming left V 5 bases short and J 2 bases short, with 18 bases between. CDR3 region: CSARPLAMANTGELFF. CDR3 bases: TGCAGTGCTCGACCCCTAGCGATGGCTAACACCGGGGAGCTGTTTTTT.

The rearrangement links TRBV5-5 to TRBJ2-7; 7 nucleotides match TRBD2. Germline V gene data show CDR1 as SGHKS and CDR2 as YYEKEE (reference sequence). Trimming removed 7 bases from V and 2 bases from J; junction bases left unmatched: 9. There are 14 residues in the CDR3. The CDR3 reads CASHSGTKTYEQYF. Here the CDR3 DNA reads TGTGCCAGCCATTCCGGGACTAAGACCTACGAGCAGTACTTC.

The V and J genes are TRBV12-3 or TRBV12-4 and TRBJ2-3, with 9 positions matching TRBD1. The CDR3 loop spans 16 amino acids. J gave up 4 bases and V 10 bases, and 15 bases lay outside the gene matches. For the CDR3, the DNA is TGTGCCACTAGCAGGGAGGGGACAGGGAGGTCAGATACGCAGTATTTT. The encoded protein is CATSREGTGRSDTQYF.

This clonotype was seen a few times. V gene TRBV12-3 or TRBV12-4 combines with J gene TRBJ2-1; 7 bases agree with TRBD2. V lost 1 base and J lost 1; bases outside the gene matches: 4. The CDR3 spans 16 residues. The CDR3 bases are TGTGCCAGCAGTTTAGGGTCTAGCGGATCCTACAATGAGCAGTTCTTC. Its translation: CASSLGSSGSYNEQFF.

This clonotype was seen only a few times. This CDR3 is CASKTGERSNQPQHF. CDR3 nucleotide sequence: TGTGCCAGCAAGACAGGGGAAAGGAGCAATCAGCCCCAGCATTTT. This sequence joins TRBV19 and TRBJ1-5; 8 nucleotides line up with TRBD1. V trimming: 9 bases; J trimming: 1 base; junction bases outside the gene matches: 8. The CDR3 is 15 residues long. Germline loops: CDR1 LNHDA, CDR2 SQIVND (reference sequence).

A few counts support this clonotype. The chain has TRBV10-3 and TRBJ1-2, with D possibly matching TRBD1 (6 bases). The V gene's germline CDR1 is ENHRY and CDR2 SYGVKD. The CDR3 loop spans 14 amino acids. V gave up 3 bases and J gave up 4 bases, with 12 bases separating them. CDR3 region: CAISDPGVSYGYTF. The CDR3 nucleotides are TGTGCCATCAGTGACCCAGGGGTTAGCTATGGCTACACCTTC.

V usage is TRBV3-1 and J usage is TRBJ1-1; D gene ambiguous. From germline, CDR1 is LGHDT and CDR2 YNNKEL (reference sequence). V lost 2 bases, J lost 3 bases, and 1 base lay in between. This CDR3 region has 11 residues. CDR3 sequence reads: CASSQYTEAFF. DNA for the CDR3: TGTGCCAGCAGCCAATACACTGAAGCTTTCTTT.

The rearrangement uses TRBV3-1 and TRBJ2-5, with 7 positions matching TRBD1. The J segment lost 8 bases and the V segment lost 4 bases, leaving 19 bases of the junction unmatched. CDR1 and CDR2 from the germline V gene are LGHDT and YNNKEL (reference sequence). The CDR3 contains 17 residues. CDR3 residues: CASSPNSGQLGVRTQYF. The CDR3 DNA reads TGTGCCAGCAGCCCCAATTCGGGACAGCTAGGTGTGAGAACCCAGTACTTC.